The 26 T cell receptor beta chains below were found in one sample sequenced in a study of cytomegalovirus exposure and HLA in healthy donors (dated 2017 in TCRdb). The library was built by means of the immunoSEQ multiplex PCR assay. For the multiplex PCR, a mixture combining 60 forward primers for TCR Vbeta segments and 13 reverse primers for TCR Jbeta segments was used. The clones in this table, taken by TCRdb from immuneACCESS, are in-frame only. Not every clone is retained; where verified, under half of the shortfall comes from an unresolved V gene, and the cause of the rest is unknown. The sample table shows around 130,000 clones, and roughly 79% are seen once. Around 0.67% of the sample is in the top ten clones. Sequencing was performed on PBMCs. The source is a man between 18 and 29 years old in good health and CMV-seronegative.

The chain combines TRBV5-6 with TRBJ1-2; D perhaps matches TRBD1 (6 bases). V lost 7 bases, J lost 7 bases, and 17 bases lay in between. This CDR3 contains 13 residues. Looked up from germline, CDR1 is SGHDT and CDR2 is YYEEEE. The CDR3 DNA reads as TGTGCCAGCGGCGAGTTGGACAGTCGTGGCTACACCTTC. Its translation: CASGELDSRGYTF.

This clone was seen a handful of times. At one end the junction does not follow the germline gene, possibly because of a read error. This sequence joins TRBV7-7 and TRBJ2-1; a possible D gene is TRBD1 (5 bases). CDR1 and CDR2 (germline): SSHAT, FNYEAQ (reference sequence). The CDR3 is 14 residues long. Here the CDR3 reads CASSEVQGSHEQFF. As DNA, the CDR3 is TGTGCTAGCAGTGAAGTGCAGGGATCCCATGAGCAGTTCTTC.

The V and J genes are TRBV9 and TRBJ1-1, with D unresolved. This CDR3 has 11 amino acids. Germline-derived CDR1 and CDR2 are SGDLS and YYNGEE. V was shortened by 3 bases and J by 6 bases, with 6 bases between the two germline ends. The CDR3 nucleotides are TGTGCCAGCAGCGCCGGTCCTGAAGCTTTCTTT. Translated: CASSAGPEAFF. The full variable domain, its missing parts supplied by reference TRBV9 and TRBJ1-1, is DSGVTQTPKHLITATGQRVTLRCSPRSGDLSVYWYQQSLDQGLQFLIQYYNGEERAKGNILERFSAQQFPDLHSELNLSSLELGDSALYFCASSAGPEAFFGQGTRLTVV.

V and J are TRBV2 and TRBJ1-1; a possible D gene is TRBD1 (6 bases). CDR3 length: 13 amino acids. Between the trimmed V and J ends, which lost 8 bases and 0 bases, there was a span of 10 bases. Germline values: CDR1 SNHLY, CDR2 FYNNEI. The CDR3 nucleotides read TGTGCCAGCCCGGACAGTTTGAACACTGAAGCTTTCTTT. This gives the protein CASPDSLNTEAFF.

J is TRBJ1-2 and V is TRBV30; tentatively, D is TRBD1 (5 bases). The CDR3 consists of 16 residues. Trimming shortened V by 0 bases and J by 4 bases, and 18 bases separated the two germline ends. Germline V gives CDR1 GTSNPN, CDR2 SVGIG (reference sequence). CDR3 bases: TGTGCCTGGAGTGTACAGGTGGATTTTTATGGCTATGGCTACACCTTC. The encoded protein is CAWSVQVDFYGYGYTF.

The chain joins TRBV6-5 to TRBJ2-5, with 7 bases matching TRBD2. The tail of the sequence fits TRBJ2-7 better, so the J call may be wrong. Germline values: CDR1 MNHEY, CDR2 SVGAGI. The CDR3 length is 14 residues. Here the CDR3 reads CATRRGFLAYEQYF. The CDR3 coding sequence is TGTGCCACCCGGCGGGGGTTTTTAGCCTACGAGCAGTACTTC.

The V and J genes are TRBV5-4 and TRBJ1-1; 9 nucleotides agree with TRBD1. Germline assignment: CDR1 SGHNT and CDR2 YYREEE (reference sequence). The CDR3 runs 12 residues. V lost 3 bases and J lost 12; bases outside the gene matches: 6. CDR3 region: CASSSSGTGTFF. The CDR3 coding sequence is TGTGCCAGCAGCTCGTCCGGGACAGGGACTTTCTTT.

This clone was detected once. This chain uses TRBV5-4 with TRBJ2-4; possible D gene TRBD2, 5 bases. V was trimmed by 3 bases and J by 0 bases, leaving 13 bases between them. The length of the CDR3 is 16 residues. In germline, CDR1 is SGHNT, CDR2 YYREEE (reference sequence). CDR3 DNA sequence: TGTGCCAGCAGCTCCGGACTTCTTCTAGCCAAAAACATTCAGTACTTC. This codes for CASSSGLLLAKNIQYF. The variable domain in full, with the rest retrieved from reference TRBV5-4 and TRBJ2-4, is ETGVTQSPTHLIKTRGQQVTLRCSSQSGHNTVSWYQQALGQGPQFIFQYYREEENGRGNFPPRFSGLQFPNYSSELNVNALELDDSALYLCASSSGLLLAKNIQYFGAGTRLSVL.

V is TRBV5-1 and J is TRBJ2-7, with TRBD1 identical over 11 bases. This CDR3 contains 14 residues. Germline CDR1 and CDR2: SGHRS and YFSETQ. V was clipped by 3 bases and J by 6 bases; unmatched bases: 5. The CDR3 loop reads CASSSGQGASEQYF. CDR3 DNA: TGCGCCAGCAGCTCCGGACAGGGGGCAAGCGAGCAGTACTTC.

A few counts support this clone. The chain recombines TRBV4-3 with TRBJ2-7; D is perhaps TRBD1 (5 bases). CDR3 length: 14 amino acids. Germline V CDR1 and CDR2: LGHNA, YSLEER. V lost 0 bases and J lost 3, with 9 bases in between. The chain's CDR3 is CASSQDRGFYEQYF. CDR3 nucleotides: TGCGCCAGCAGCCAAGATAGGGGTTTCTACGAGCAGTACTTC.

CDR3 loop: CASSRDRNSNQPQHF. The CDR3 DNA reads TGTGCCAGCAGCAGGGACAGAAATAGCAATCAGCCCCAGCATTTT. The chain carries TRBV7-2 and TRBJ1-5; 7 bases align to TRBD1. V shed 5 bases and J 0 bases; nucleotides not matched to a gene: 4. CDR1 and CDR2 from the germline V gene are SGHTA and FQGNSA. This CDR3 is 15 amino acids long.

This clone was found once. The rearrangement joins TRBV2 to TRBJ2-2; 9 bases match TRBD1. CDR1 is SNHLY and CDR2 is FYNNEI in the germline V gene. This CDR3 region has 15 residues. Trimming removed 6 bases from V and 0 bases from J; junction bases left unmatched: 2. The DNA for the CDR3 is TGTGCCAGCAGGGGGGACAGGGCGAACACCGGGGAGCTGTTTTTT. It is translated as CASRGDRANTGELFF.

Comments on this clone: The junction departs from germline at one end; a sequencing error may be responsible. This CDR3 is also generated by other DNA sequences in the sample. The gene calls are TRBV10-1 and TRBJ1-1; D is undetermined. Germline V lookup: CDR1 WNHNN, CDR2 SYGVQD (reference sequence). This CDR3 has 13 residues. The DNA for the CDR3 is TGCGCCAGCAGTGATCAGGTGAACACTGAAGCTTTCTTC. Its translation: CASSDQVNTEAFF.

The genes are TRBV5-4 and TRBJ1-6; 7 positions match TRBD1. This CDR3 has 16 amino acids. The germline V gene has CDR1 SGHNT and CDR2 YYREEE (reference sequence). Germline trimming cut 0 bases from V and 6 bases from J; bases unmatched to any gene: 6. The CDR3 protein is CASSLGAGTANSPLHF. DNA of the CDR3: TGTGCCAGCAGCTTGGGGGCCGGGACAGCTAATTCACCCCTCCACTTT.

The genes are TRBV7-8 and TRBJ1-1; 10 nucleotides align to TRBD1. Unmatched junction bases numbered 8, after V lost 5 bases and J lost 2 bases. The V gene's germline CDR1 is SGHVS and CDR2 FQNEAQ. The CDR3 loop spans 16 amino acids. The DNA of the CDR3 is TGTGCCAGCAGCCCGACAGGGGGCGCGGAAAACACTGAAGCTTTCTTT. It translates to CASSPTGGAENTEAFF.

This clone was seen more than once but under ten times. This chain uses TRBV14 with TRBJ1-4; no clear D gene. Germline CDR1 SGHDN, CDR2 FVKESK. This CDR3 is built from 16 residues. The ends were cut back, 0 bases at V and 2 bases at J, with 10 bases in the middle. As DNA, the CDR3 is TGTGCCAGCAGCCAAGATCTCAGTCCGACTAATGAAAAACTGTTTTTT. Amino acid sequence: CASSQDLSPTNEKLFF.

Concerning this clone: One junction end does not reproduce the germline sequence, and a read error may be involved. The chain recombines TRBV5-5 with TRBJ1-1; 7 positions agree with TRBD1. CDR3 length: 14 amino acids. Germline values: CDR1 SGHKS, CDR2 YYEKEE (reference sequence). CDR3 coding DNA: TGTGCCAGCAGGTTGGGACAGTTAAACACTGAAGCTTTCTTT. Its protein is CASRLGQLNTEAFF.

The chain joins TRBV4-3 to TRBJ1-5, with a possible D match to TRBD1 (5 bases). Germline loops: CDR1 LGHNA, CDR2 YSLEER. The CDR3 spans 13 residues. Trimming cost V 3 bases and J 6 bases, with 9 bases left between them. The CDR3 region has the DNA TGCGCCAGCAGCCAGGATGGGGCTCAGCCCCAGCATTTT. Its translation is CASSQDGAQPQHF.

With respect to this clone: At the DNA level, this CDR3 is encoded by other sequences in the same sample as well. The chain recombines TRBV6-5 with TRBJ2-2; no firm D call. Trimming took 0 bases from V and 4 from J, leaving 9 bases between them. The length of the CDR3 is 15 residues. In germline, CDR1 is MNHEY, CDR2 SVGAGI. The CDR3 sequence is CASSYSSSPTGELFF. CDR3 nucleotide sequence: TGTGCCAGCAGTTACTCGAGTAGCCCCACCGGGGAGCTGTTTTTT.

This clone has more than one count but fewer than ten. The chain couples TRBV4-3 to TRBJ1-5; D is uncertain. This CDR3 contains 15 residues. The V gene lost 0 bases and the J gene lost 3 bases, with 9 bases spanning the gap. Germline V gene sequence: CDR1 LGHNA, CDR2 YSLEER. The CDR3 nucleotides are TGCGCCAGCAGCCAAGATTGGAGTTCCAATCAGCCCCAGCATTTT. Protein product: CASSQDWSSNQPQHF.

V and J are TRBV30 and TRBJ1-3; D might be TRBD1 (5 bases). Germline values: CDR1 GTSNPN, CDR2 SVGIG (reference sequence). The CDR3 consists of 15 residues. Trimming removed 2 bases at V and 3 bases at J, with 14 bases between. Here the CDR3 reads CAWSRDSGNGNTIYF. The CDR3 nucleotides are TGTGCCTGGAGTCGCGACAGTGGGAATGGAAACACCATATATTTT.

The CDR3 spells CASSRETGGRSYGYTF. As DNA, the CDR3 is TGTGCCAGCAGCCGGGAGACAGGGGGGCGAAGCTATGGCTACACCTTC. V and J are TRBV7-9 and TRBJ1-2; 9 nucleotides align to TRBD1. Germline CDR1 SEHNR, CDR2 FQNEAQ (reference sequence). V shed 5 bases and J 4 bases; nucleotides not matched to a gene: 11. This CDR3 comprises 16 residues.

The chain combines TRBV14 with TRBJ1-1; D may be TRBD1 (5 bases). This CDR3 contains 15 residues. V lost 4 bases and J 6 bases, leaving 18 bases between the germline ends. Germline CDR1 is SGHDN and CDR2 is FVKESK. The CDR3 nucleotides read TGTGCCAGCAGCCCCCACCGGCAGGGCCGGGCTGAAGCTTTCTTT. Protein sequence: CASSPHRQGRAEAFF.

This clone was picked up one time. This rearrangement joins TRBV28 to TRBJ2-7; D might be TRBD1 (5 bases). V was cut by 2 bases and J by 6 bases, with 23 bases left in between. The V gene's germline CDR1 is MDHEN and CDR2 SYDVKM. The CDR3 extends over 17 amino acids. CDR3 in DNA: TGTGCCAGCAGTTTACCCTCCCCGCAGGGTTTGGCAGGCGAGCAGTACTTC. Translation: CASSLPSPQGLAGEQYF.

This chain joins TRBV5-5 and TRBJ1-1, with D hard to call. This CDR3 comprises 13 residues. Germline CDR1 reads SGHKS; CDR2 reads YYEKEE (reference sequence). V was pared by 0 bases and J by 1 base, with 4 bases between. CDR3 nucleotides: TGTGCCAGCAGCTTGGACAGGAACACTGAAGCTTTCTTT. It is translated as CASSLDRNTEAFF.

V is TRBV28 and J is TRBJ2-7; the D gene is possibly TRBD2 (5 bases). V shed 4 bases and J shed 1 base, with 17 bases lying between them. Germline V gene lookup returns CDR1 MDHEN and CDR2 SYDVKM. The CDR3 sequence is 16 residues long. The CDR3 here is CASSYGFGIRSYEQYF. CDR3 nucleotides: TGTGCCAGCAGTTATGGGTTCGGGATTCGGTCCTACGAGCAGTACTTC.